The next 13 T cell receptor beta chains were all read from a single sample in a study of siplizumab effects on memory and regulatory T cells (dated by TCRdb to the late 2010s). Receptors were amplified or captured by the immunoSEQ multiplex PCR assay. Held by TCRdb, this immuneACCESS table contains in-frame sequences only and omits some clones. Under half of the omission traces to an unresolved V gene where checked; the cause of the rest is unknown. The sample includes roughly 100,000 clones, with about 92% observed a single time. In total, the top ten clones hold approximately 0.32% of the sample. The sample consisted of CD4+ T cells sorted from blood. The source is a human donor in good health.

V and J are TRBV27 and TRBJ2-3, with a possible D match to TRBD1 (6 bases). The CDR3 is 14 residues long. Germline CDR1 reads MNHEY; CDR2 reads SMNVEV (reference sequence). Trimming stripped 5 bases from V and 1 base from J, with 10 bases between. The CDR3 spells CASSLTGRTDTQYF. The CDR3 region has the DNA TGTGCCAGCAGTCTGACAGGCCGCACAGATACGCAGTATTTT.

CDR3 sequence reads: CASSYLLAGGPNEQFF. The DNA of the CDR3 is TGTGCCAGCAGTTACCTCTTAGCGGGAGGGCCCAATGAGCAGTTCTTC. The V call is TRBV6-5, the J call TRBJ2-1; 11 bases fit TRBD2. The CDR3 runs to 16 residues. Germline V CDR1 and CDR2: MNHEY, SVGAGI. V gave up 2 bases and J gave up 6 bases; unmatched junction bases: 6.

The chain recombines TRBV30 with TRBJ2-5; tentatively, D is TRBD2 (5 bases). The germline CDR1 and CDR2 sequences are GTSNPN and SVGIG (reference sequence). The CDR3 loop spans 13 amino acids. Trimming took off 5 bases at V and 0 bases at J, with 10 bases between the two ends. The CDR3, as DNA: TGTGCCTGGGGGAGAAATTACCAAGAGACCCAGTACTTC. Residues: CAWGRNYQETQYF.

In DNA, the CDR3 is TGCAGTGCTCGGTTTATAGGGGAGCAGTACTTC. Encoded protein: CSARFIGEQYF. The rearrangement joins TRBV20-1 to TRBJ2-7; D gene unclear. CDR1 is DFQATT and CDR2 is SNEGSKA in the germline V gene (reference sequence). The CDR3 sequence is 11 residues long. V was shortened by 5 bases and J by 7 bases, with 12 bases between the two germline ends.

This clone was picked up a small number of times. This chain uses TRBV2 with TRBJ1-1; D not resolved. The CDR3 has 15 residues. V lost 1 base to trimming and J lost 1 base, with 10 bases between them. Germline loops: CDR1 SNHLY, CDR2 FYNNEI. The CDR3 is CASSEVSSGNTEAFF. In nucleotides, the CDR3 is TGTGCCAGCAGTGAAGTTAGCAGCGGGAACACTGAAGCTTTCTTT.

CDR3 region: CASSLDELSSYNSPLHF. For the CDR3, the DNA is TGTGCCAGCAGTCTGGACGAGTTGAGCTCCTATAATTCACCCCTCCACTTT. The J gene is TRBJ1-6, the V gene TRBV2, with D unclear. Looked up from germline, CDR1 is SNHLY and CDR2 is FYNNEI. The CDR3 contains 17 residues. V was shortened by 5 bases and J by 0 bases, with 14 bases between the two germline ends.

Here the CDR3 reads CASSFSTDTQYF. For the CDR3, the DNA is TGTGCCAGCAGCTTTAGCACAGATACGCAGTATTTT. The rearrangement links TRBV7-2 to TRBJ2-3, with D unresolved. Germline V lookup: CDR1 SGHTA, CDR2 FQGNSA. This CDR3 has 12 amino acids. Trimming took 3 bases from V and 0 from J, leaving 1 base between them.

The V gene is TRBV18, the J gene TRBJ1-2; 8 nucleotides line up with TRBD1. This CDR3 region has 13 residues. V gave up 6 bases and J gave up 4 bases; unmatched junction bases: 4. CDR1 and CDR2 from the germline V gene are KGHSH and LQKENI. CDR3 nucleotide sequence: TGTGCCAGCTCCCAACAGGGGGGCTATGGCTACACCTTC. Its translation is CASSQQGGYGYTF.

CDR3 DNA sequence: TGTGCCAGCAGCTTAGAAGGCGGGAGGCTCCAAGAGACCCAGTACTTC. It yields the protein CASSLEGGRLQETQYF. The rearrangement uses TRBV7-2 and TRBJ2-5; 8 bases are a match to TRBD2. The CDR3 loop spans 16 amino acids. V gave up 1 base and J gave up 1 base; unmatched junction bases: 5. Per the germline V gene, CDR1 is SGHTA and CDR2 is FQGNSA.

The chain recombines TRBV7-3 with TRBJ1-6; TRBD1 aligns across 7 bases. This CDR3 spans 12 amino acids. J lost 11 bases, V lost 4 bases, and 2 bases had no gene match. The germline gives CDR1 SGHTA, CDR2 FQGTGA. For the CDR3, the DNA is TGTGCCAGCAGCTCGGGACAGCCACCCCTCCACTTT. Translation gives CASSSGQPPLHF.

The CDR3 loop is CAWSAGANVLTF. The CDR3 nucleotides are TGTGCCTGGAGTGCCGGGGCCAACGTCCTGACTTTC. The V gene is TRBV30, the J gene TRBJ2-6, with D unresolved. V dropped 1 base and J dropped 4 bases, with 2 bases sitting between them. The CDR3 sequence is 12 residues long. Germline values: CDR1 GTSNPN, CDR2 SVGIG (reference sequence).

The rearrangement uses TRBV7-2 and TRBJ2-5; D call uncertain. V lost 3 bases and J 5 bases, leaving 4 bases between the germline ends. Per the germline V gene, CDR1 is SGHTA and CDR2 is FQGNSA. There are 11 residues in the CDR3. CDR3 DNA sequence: TGTGCCAGCAGCTTTGCCGAGACCCAGTACTTC. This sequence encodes CASSFAETQYF.

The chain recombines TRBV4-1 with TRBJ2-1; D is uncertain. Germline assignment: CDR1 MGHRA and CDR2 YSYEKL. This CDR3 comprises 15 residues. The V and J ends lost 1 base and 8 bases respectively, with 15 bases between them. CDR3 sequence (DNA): TGCGCCAGCAGCCAAGTAGGCCTGGCTATGGATGAGCAGTTCTTC. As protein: CASSQVGLAMDEQFF.